These 17 T cell receptor beta chains were sequenced from one sample in a study of blood T cell repertoires in COVID-19. Produced via immunoSEQ multiplex PCR; TCRdb's table is partial and in-frame only. The sample yields 90,000 to 130,000 clones, 88% seen once. Material: peripheral blood. These receptor sequences come from a human donor in a cohort sampled during active COVID-19.

The table lists this clone with a count of one. CDR3 DNA: TGCAGCGTTGTGGCCCTCGAGGGTCAGCCCCAGCATTTT. Its translation is CSVVALEGQPQHF. The chain links TRBV29-1 to TRBJ1-5; no definite D call. CDR3 size: 13 residues. Germline V gene sequence: CDR1 SQVTM, CDR2 ANQGSEA. Between the trimmed V and J ends, which lost 4 bases and 6 bases, there was a span of 13 bases.

J is TRBJ1-1 and V is TRBV4-1; TRBD1 agrees at 9 bases. The CDR3 is 14 amino acids. Germline CDR1 is MGHRA and CDR2 is YSYEKL. J was trimmed by 6 bases and V by 8 bases; bases with no gene match: 10. In nucleotides, the CDR3 is TGCGCCAGCGGGAATCACAGGGGGCCGGCTGAAGCTTTCTTT. Amino acid sequence: CASGNHRGPAEAFF.

The chain links TRBV11-2 to TRBJ2-2; 13 bases align to TRBD2. V was clipped by 7 bases and J by 3 bases; unmatched bases: 11. Germline loops: CDR1 SGHAT, CDR2 FQNNGV. The CDR3 length is 18 residues. The CDR3 region has the DNA TGTGCCAGCACCCCCACCACTAGCGGGGGGGGATACACCGGGGAGCTGTTTTTT. Residues: CASTPTTSGGGYTGELFF.

This chain joins TRBV15 and TRBJ2-7, with a weak D call TRBD2 (7 bases). Germline V CDR1 and CDR2: LNHNV, YYDKDF (reference sequence). The CDR3 extends over 14 amino acids. The V end lost 5 bases, the J end lost 7 bases, and 18 bases lay between the germline ends. CDR3 amino acids: CATSEARGAGEQYF. CDR3 coding DNA: TGTGCCACCAGCGAGGCCCGGGGGGCGGGAGAGCAGTACTTC.

The V and J genes are TRBV3-1 (or the pseudogene TRBV3-2) and TRBJ1-5; D might be TRBD1 (5 bases). The V end lost 1 base, the J end lost 3 bases, and 10 bases lay between the germline ends. Germline CDR1 reads LGHDT; CDR2 reads YNNKEL (reference sequence). This CDR3 is 15 amino acids long. The chain's CDR3 is CASSQADTYNQPQHF. The CDR3 nucleotides are TGTGCCAGCAGCCAAGCGGACACCTACAATCAGCCCCAGCATTTT.

This chain links TRBV29-1 with TRBJ2-7; perhaps TRBD1 as D (5 bases). Germline V gives CDR1 SQVTM, CDR2 ANQGSEA. The CDR3 extends over 14 amino acids. V gave up 6 bases and J gave up 2 bases, with 17 bases separating them. The CDR3 loop is CSVYRDSTPYEQYF. The CDR3 DNA is TGCAGCGTCTATCGCGACAGTACCCCCTACGAGCAGTACTTC.

The DNA for the CDR3 is TGTGCCAGCAGTTTATCCGTATTAGCGGACCCTGGGAATGAGCAGTTCTTC. It specifies CASSLSVLADPGNEQFF. The V and J genes are TRBV27 and TRBJ2-1, with D perhaps matching TRBD2 (6 bases). Trimming cost V 0 bases and J 7 bases, with 19 bases left between them. This CDR3 is built from 17 residues. Germline CDR1 MNHEY, CDR2 SMNVEV (reference sequence).

The chain links TRBV5-1 to TRBJ2-5; a weak D match, TRBD1 (6 bases). The CDR3 covers 15 residues. With 4 bases removed from V and 1 base from J, the gap between germline ends came to 14 bases. The germline V gene has CDR1 SGHRS and CDR2 YFSETQ. The DNA of the CDR3 is TGCGCCAGCAGCCCCCCAACAGGGACCCAAGAGACCCAGTACTTC. Its translation: CASSPPTGTQETQYF. The full variable domain, completed using reference TRBV5-1 and TRBJ2-5, is KAGVTQTPRYLIKTRGQQVTLSCSPISGHRSVSWYQQTPGQGLQFLFEYFSETQRNKGNFPGRFSGRQFSNSRSEMNVSTLELGDSALYLCASSPPTGTQETQYFGPGTRLLVL.

The chain employs TRBV2 and TRBJ2-1, with a weak D call TRBD2 (6 bases). CDR1 SNHLY and CDR2 FYNNEI come from the germline V gene. This CDR3 contains 14 residues. Between the trimmed V and J ends, which lost 3 bases and 4 bases, there was a span of 10 bases. The CDR3 DNA sequence: TGTGCCAGCAGTGATCGGGGGATTTACAATGAGCAGTTCTTC. This encodes CASSDRGIYNEQFF. Combining the CDR3 with reference TRBV2 and TRBJ2-1 gives the whole variable domain EPEVTQTPSHQVTQMGQEVILRCVPISNHLYFYWYRQILGQKVEFLVSFYNNEISEKSEIFDDQFSVERPDGSNFTLKIRSTKLEDSAMYFCASSDRGIYNEQFFGPGTRLTVL.

This chain uses TRBV27 with TRBJ1-5; D remains unclear. The ends were cut back, 4 bases at V and 4 bases at J, with 8 bases in the middle. Germline CDR1 reads MNHEY; CDR2 reads SMNVEV (reference sequence). The CDR3 has 13 residues. CDR3 DNA sequence: TGTGCCAGCAGTTCAGGATTAAATCAGCCCCAGCATTTT. Protein sequence: CASSSGLNQPQHF.

This rearrangement joins TRBV7-6 to TRBJ1-2; D is possibly TRBD1 (5 bases). CDR1 SGHVS and CDR2 FNYEAQ come from the germline V gene. V was shortened by 5 bases and J by 4 bases, with 14 bases between the two germline ends. The CDR3 loop spans 14 amino acids. CDR3 sequence: CASSPRPDSYGYTF. In DNA, the CDR3 is TGTGCCAGCAGCCCCAGGCCCGACAGCTATGGCTACACCTTC.

The chain has TRBV2 and TRBJ2-5; perhaps TRBD1 as D (6 bases). V dropped 4 bases and J dropped 4 bases, with 10 bases sitting between them. This CDR3 is 13 amino acids long. From germline, CDR1 is SNHLY and CDR2 FYNNEI. The DNA for the CDR3 is TGTGCCAGCAGTGCGCAGGGGCTAGAGACCCAGTACTTC. Translating gives CASSAQGLETQYF. The whole variable domain, remainder taken from reference TRBV2 and TRBJ2-5, is EPEVTQTPSHQVTQMGQEVILRCVPISNHLYFYWYRQILGQKVEFLVSFYNNEISEKSEIFDDQFSVERPDGSNFTLKIRSTKLEDSAMYFCASSAQGLETQYFGPGTRLLVL.

This chain uses TRBV28 with TRBJ2-7; TRBD1 agrees at 7 bases. Germline V gene lookup returns CDR1 MDHEN and CDR2 SYDVKM. This CDR3 is built from 12 residues. The V and J ends lost 8 bases and 2 bases, in that order; junction bases with no gene match: 3. This chain's CDR3 is CASRQGPYEQYF. CDR3 sequence (DNA): TGTGCCAGCCGACAGGGCCCCTACGAGCAGTACTTC.

The chain joins TRBV5-1 to TRBJ2-7; TRBD1 agrees at 9 bases. The germline V gene encodes CDR1 SGHRS and CDR2 YFSETQ. V lost 4 bases to trimming and J lost 2 bases; unmatched junction nucleotides: 7. CDR3 length: 15 residues. The CDR3 loop reads CASSLAGTGTYEQYF. The DNA of the CDR3 is TGCGCCAGCAGCCTAGCCGGGACAGGGACCTACGAGCAGTACTTC. Together with reference TRBV5-1 and TRBJ2-7, the CDR3 gives the full variable domain: KAGVTQTPRYLIKTRGQQVTLSCSPISGHRSVSWYQQTPGQGLQFLFEYFSETQRNKGNFPGRFSGRQFSNSRSEMNVSTLELGDSALYLCASSLAGTGTYEQYFGPGTRLTVT.

The rearrangement joins TRBV11-1 to TRBJ2-7, with D perhaps TRBD2 (5 bases). In germline, CDR1 is SGHAT, CDR2 FQDESV (reference sequence). V lost 0 bases, J lost 2 bases, and 5 bases lay in between. The CDR3 extends over 13 amino acids. This CDR3 is CASSLATTYEQYF. The CDR3 DNA follows: TGTGCCAGCAGCTTAGCGACTACCTACGAGCAGTACTTC. The variable domain in full, completed from reference TRBV11-1 and TRBJ2-7, reads EAEVAQSPRYKITEKSQAVAFWCDPISGHATLYWYRQILGQGPELLVQFQDESVVDDSQLPKDRFSAERLKGVDSTLKIQPAELGDSAMYLCASSLATTYEQYFGPGTRLTVT.

This rearrangement joins TRBV11-2 to TRBJ1-5, with unresolved D. Per the germline V gene, CDR1 is SGHAT and CDR2 is FQNNGV. This CDR3 is 13 amino acids long. With 3 bases removed from V and 5 bases from J, the gap between germline ends came to 8 bases. CDR3 coding DNA: TGTGCCAGCAGCTTCACAGTGGATCAGCCCCAGCATTTT. Protein: CASSFTVDQPQHF. The whole variable domain, remainder taken from reference TRBV11-2 and TRBJ1-5, is EAGVAQSPRYKIIEKRQSVAFWCNPISGHATLYWYQQILGQGPKLLIQFQNNGVVDDSQLPKDRFSAERLKGVDSTLKIQPAKLEDSAVYLCASSFTVDQPQHFGDGTRLSIL.

The rearrangement links TRBV4-1 to TRBJ2-1, with 12 nucleotides matching TRBD2. Germline CDR1 and CDR2: MGHRA and YSYEKL. CDR3 size: 16 residues. V shed 0 bases and J 10 bases; nucleotides not matched to a gene: 7. CDR3 sequence: CASSQDLAGGRKEQFF. Here the CDR3 DNA reads TGCGCCAGCAGCCAAGACCTAGCGGGGGGGCGAAAAGAGCAGTTCTTC.